Each of the 18 T cell receptor beta chains below was sequenced from the same sample in a study of CD4 T cells in lung cancer. Profiling relied on immunoSEQ multiplex PCR, and the TCRdb table lists in-frame clones only, not all of them. The sample lists around 160 clones, about nine tenths occurring once. Antigens of these TCRs are unknown. PBMCs stimulated roughly 13 days with mutant 27-mer peptides plus IL21, IL7, IL15, IL2. Sorting by cytokine capture selected live IFNgamma-secreting T cells after peptide-pulsed B cell restimulation. At 3 or 10 cells per well, sorted cells grew for roughly 14 to 20 days. The sample comprised a CD4+ T cell line or clone grown in culture. All receptors derive from a woman aged 55-69 years with non-small cell lung cancer. Some clones in this sample may be carry-over from other donors' samples.

The rearrangement joins TRBV28 to TRBJ1-5; TRBD1 matches 9 bases. The CDR3 length is 12 residues. Per germline, CDR1 MDHEN and CDR2 SYDVKM. V was clipped by 10 bases and J by 5 bases; unmatched bases: 3. The CDR3 region is CATGTGHQPQHF. CDR3 bases: TGTGCCACCGGGACAGGGCATCAGCCCCAGCATTTT.

V usage is TRBV19 and J usage is TRBJ2-1, with 11 positions matching TRBD2. Per germline, CDR1 LNHDA and CDR2 SQIVND (reference sequence). Trimming at V came to 2 bases and at J to 7 bases, leaving 10 bases not matched to a gene. There are 17 residues in the CDR3. This CDR3 reads CASSIPIRLAGGNEQFF. As DNA, the CDR3 is TGTGCCAGTAGTATACCGATTCGCCTAGCGGGAGGAAATGAGCAGTTCTTC.

Turning to this clone: An end of the junction does not agree with germline; a read error may underlie this. J is TRBJ2-2 and V is TRBV7-9; D is undetermined. There are 14 residues in the CDR3. CDR1 SEHNR and CDR2 FQNEAQ come from the germline V gene (reference sequence). The CDR3 DNA sequence: TGTGCCAGCAGCTTAACAGCGAATACCGGGGAGCTGTTTTTT. Its translation is CASSLTANTGELFF. Full variable domain (remainder filled in from reference TRBV7-9 and TRBJ2-2): DTGVSQNPRHKITKRGQNVTFRCDPISEHNRLYWYRQTLGQGPEFLTYFQNEAQLEKSRLLSDRFSAERPKGSFSTLEIQRTEQGDSAMYLCASSLTANTGELFFGEGSRLTVL.

J is TRBJ1-2 and V is TRBV6-6; D is undetermined. Germline assignment: CDR1 MNHNY and CDR2 SVGAGI (reference sequence). The ends were cut back, 2 bases at V and 0 bases at J, with 4 bases in the middle. The CDR3 covers 13 residues. CDR3 sequence reads: CASSYVPNYGYTF. Written as DNA, the CDR3 is TGTGCCAGCAGTTACGTCCCTAACTATGGCTACACCTTC.

This chain uses TRBV27 with TRBJ2-3, with TRBD2 as a possible D gene (6 bases). Germline CDR1 MNHEY, CDR2 SMNVEV (reference sequence). CDR3 length: 13 residues. The V end was cut by 6 bases, the J end by 5 bases, with 12 bases between. CDR3 loop: CASREGWKDTQYF. The CDR3 DNA is TGTGCCAGCAGGGAGGGTTGGAAAGATACGCAGTATTTT.

The chain uses TRBV13 and TRBJ2-4; 7 nucleotides match TRBD2. This CDR3 comprises 16 residues. Germline trimming cut 0 bases from V and 0 bases from J; bases unmatched to any gene: 2. Germline lookup yields CDR1 PRHDT and CDR2 FYEKMQ (reference sequence). In DNA form, the CDR3 reads TGTGCCAGCAGCTTAGGAGCGGGGCTAGCCAAAAACATTCAGTACTTC. It translates to CASSLGAGLAKNIQYF.

J is TRBJ2-3 and V is TRBV11-1; the D call may be TRBD1 or TRBD2 (5 bases each). This CDR3 spans 15 amino acids. The ends were cut back, 1 base at V and 1 base at J, with 9 bases in the middle. Germline-derived CDR1 and CDR2 are SGHAT and FQDESV (reference sequence). This CDR3 reads CASSLDLGGTDTQYF. The CDR3 DNA is TGTGCCAGCAGCTTAGACTTGGGGGGCACAGATACGCAGTATTTT. The full variable domain, its missing parts supplied by reference TRBV11-1 and TRBJ2-3, is EAEVAQSPRYKITEKSQAVAFWCDPISGHATLYWYRQILGQGPELLVQFQDESVVDDSQLPKDRFSAERLKGVDSTLKIQPAELGDSAMYLCASSLDLGGTDTQYFGPGTRLTVL.

The J gene is TRBJ1-1, the V gene TRBV29-1; 8 bases match TRBD1. The CDR3 contains 12 residues. The trim removed 7 bases at V and 6 bases at J, leaving 7 bases unmatched. Germline V CDR1 and CDR2: SQVTM, ANQGSEA. Here the CDR3 DNA reads TGCAGCGGTAATCTACAGGGGGCTGAAGCTTTCTTT. Its protein product is CSGNLQGAEAFF.

The chain has TRBV27 and TRBJ1-1, with no clear D. The V gene's germline CDR1 is MNHEY and CDR2 SMNVEV (reference sequence). The CDR3 contains 13 residues. V shed 7 bases and J shed 1 base, with 10 bases lying between them. The DNA for the CDR3 is TGTGCCAGCATACCAGACTCGAACACTGAAGCTTTCTTT. It translates to CASIPDSNTEAFF.

The chain links TRBV7-2 to TRBJ2-1; 10 bases match TRBD1. In germline, CDR1 is SGHTA, CDR2 FQGNSA. The trim removed 5 bases at V and 5 bases at J, leaving 3 bases unmatched. CDR3 length: 14 residues. The CDR3 here is CASSPDRGHNEQFF. The CDR3 DNA reads TGTGCCAGCAGCCCCGACAGGGGGCACAATGAGCAGTTCTTC.

This chain uses TRBV6-5 with TRBJ2-2; D unresolved. Per the germline V gene, CDR1 is MNHEY and CDR2 is SVGAGI. CDR3 length: 14 residues. V was shortened by 7 bases and J by 6 bases, with 15 bases between the two germline ends. This CDR3 is CASINSQPPGELFF. CDR3 nucleotides: TGTGCCAGCATTAACAGCCAGCCCCCCGGGGAGCTGTTTTTT.

This clone was picked up one time. The chain employs TRBV7-2 and TRBJ1-1; D gene uncertain. The CDR3 contains 13 residues. With 6 bases removed from V and 1 base from J, the gap between germline ends came to 9 bases. Germline V gene lookup returns CDR1 SGHTA and CDR2 FQGNSA. The CDR3 spells CASSYTGNTEAFF. The CDR3 nucleotides are TGTGCCAGCAGTTACACCGGGAACACTGAAGCTTTCTTT.

V and J are TRBV7-9 and TRBJ2-3; 10 positions agree with TRBD2. V was clipped by 5 bases and J by 2 bases; unmatched bases: 16. The CDR3 runs to 19 residues. Germline CDR1 SEHNR, CDR2 FQNEAQ (reference sequence). CDR3 loop: CASSPAGLQRGGPTDTQYF. Here the CDR3 DNA reads TGTGCCAGCAGCCCCGCGGGCCTTCAGCGGGGGGGCCCCACAGATACGCAGTATTTT.

The chain links TRBV6-9 to TRBJ1-2; D is undetermined. V lost 3 bases and J 0 bases, leaving 5 bases between the germline ends. This CDR3 has 13 residues. Germline CDR1 and CDR2: MNHGY and SVAAGI. CDR3 loop: CASSYVPNYGYTF. CDR3 nucleotide sequence: TGTGCCAGCAGTTACGTCCCTAACTATGGCTACACCTTC.

The chain employs TRBV7-2 and TRBJ2-7, with D unresolved. The length of the CDR3 is 11 residues. Trimming took off 2 bases at V and 3 bases at J, with 2 bases between the two ends. Germline V gene lookup returns CDR1 SGHTA and CDR2 FQGNSA. Here the CDR3 reads CASSLRYEQYF. For the CDR3, the DNA is TGTGCCAGCAGCTTACGCTACGAGCAGTACTTC. Using reference TRBV7-2 and TRBJ2-7 for the parts outside the CDR3, the full variable domain is GAGVSQSPSNKVTEKGKDVELRCDPISGHTALYWYRQSLGQGLEFLIYFQGNSAPDKSGLPSDRFSAERTGGSVSTLTIQRTQQEDSAVYLCASSLRYEQYFGPGTRLTVT.

This rearrangement joins TRBV19 to TRBJ2-5; 12 bases are a match to TRBD2. Germline V lookup: CDR1 LNHDA, CDR2 SQIVND (reference sequence). J gave up 5 bases and V 3 bases, and 4 bases lay outside the gene matches. This CDR3 comprises 15 residues. The CDR3 loop reads CASSMTSGSFETQYF. The DNA of the CDR3 is TGTGCCAGTAGTATGACTAGCGGGAGTTTCGAGACCCAGTACTTC.

The chain recombines TRBV18 with TRBJ1-2; TRBD1 might be the D (6 bases). V was clipped by 2 bases and J by 4 bases, with 17 bases between them. This CDR3 is 16 amino acids long. Germline V gives CDR1 KGHSH, CDR2 LQKENI. As DNA, the CDR3 is TGTGCCAGCTCACCAGACTCGAGACAGGTCGTCTATGGCTACACCTTC. Encoded protein: CASSPDSRQVVYGYTF.

The chain links TRBV30 to TRBJ1-1; D is unresolved. V was cut by 3 bases and J by 6 bases, with 11 bases left in between. The CDR3 sequence is 12 residues long. CDR1 GTSNPN and CDR2 SVGIG come from the germline V gene (reference sequence). The CDR3 loop reads CAWSPTPPEAFF. DNA for the CDR3: TGTGCCTGGAGCCCGACTCCCCCTGAAGCTTTCTTT.